This T cell receptor beta chain derives from a study of T cell responses to AZD1222 COVID-19 vaccine. Study-wide results and caveats: Possibly, clonal diversity was underestimated; donors were largely white British and included more females. Distributed over spike, vaccine-associated CD4 TCRs predominated at 160-218 and 743-854. The study identified only five to seven AZD1222 recipients as seropositive at baseline. Regions left unmutated in variants are reportedly the target of nearly half of spike-specific TCRs.

Remarks on this clone: Antigen: not known.

Clones were read by immunoSEQ multiplex PCR, and TCRdb kept only the in-frame ones, dropping some. The table lists about 140,000 clones, around 92% of them singletons. The specimen was peripheral blood, collected on day 0 of AZD1222 vaccination. This clonotype originated in an adult in good health.

Here the CDR3 DNA reads TGTGCCAGCAGCAAACGTCCTAGCGGGGGGACAGATACGCAGTATTTT. This sequence encodes CASSKRPSGGTDTQYF. The rearrangement links TRBV7-6 to TRBJ2-3, with 11 positions matching TRBD2. V was clipped by 5 bases and J by 3 bases; unmatched bases: 7. The CDR3 sequence is 16 residues long. Looked up from germline, CDR1 is SGHVS and CDR2 is FNYEAQ.